These T cell receptor beta chains were read from a single sample in a study of persistence of HIV-infected CD4 T cells. Clones were read by immunoSEQ multiplex PCR, and TCRdb kept only the in-frame ones, dropping some. The data show about 36,000 clones, with approximately 78% seen just once and around 0.88% held by the top ten. Their cognate antigens are unknown. The sequences come from cultured CD4+ T cells from PBMCs, collected from a patient who received antiretroviral therapy. The receptor source for this set is an adult with HIV. The donor label of this sample is uncertain. CDR3s include the opening cysteine and the closing phenylalanine or tryptophan. A D gene is named only where the DNA matches it firmly.

>TRBV4-1|-|TRBJ2-7|13
TGCGCCAGCAGCCAAGAGGGCCGGTTTGAGCAGTACTTC
CASSQEGRFEQYF
>TRBV9|-|TRBJ1-1|13
TGTGCCAGCAGTGAAGAAGGGACCACTGAAGCTTTCTTT
CASSEEGTTEAFF
>TRBV20-1|-|TRBJ2-3|11
TGCAGAGGGTCCGACACAGATACGCAGTATTTT
CRGSDTDTQYF
>TRBV5-1|-|TRBJ2-6|17
TGCGCCAGCAGCTTGGTTGGCGGGTTGGCCGGGGCCAACGTCCTGACTTTC
CASSLVGGLAGANVLTF
>TRBV27|-|TRBJ1-3|23
-
CAFEDNLWKHHIFWRGNGNTIYF
>TRBV5-4|TRBD1|TRBJ1-2|14
TGTGCCAGCAGCTACTCGACAGGGGCCTATGGCTACACCTTC
CASSYSTGAYGYTF
>TRBV19|-|TRBJ1-5|14
TGTGCCAGTAGGGTCGAGGGCTATGGTCAGCCCCAGCATTTT
CASRVEGYGQPQHF
>TRBV7-3|-|TRBJ1-1|15
TGTGCCAGCAGCCCCGGAGGTCTATCCCCAGGGGAAGCTTTCTTT
CASSPGGLSPGEAFF
>TRBV2|-|TRBJ2-5|13
TGTGCCAGCAGGTCCGGGCTAGGCGGGACCCAGTACTTC
CASRSGLGGTQYF
>TRBV19|TRBD1|TRBJ1-2|14
TGTGCCAGTAGTATAGAGGGGACAGGCTATGGCTACACCTTC
CASSIEGTGYGYTF
>TRBV6-1|-|TRBJ2-1|17
TGTGCCAGCAGTGTGGGAGGGGGCGTATTGTCCTACAATGAGCAGTTCTTC
CASSVGGGVLSYNEQFF